This T cell receptor (beta chain) was sequenced in a study of blood T cell repertoires in COVID-19. The wider study: COVID-19 samples collected from the United States, Italy and Spain covered acute and convalescent phases. PBMCs, B-cell-depleted T cells, or T cells provided the cDNA or gDNA that made up the material.

How the authors handled the data: Nucleated cell counts were estimated from reference gene primer amplification. Libraries were prepared by immunoSEQ multiplex PCR; TCRdb keeps only in-frame clonotypes and omits some of them. The V and J calls and the clone size are those of that table, but D and trimming were determined from the DNA. The sample shows some 80,000 clones, more than 80% of them seen only once. Germline lookup yields CDR1 ENHRY and CDR2 SYGVKD. Trimming took off 2 bases at V and 0 bases at J, with 5 bases between the two ends. The CDR3 contains 14 residues. The sample comprised peripheral blood. The source is a woman of 80 years or more with acute or convalescent COVID-19. V and J are TRBV10-3 and TRBJ1-3, with D unresolved. The CDR3 spells CAISERASGNTIYF. CDR3 in DNA: TGTGCCATCAGTGAGAGAGCCTCTGGAAACACCATATATTTT.